This T cell receptor beta chain was documented in a study of blood T cell repertoires in COVID-19. At the level of the study: The United States, Italy and Spain supplied acute and convalescent COVID-19 samples.

Profiled with immunoSEQ multiplex PCR; TCRdb holds only in-frame clones, not every one. There are almost 200,000 clones in the sample; roughly 90% occur only once, and approximately 8.2% lies in the top ten. Cohorts were based on clinical histories the participants reported. CDR1 and CDR2 (germline): LGHDT, YNNKEL (reference sequence). V trimming: 3 bases; J trimming: 5 bases; junction bases outside the gene matches: 11. CDR3 length: 16 residues. The chain is built from TRBV3-1 (or the pseudogene TRBV3-2) and TRBJ1-1, with TRBD1 matching 8 bases. The TCR originated in a woman aged 18-29 years who had recovered from COVID-19. Sequences were obtained from PBMCs or T cells enriched from blood (not recorded which). CDR3 in DNA: TGTGCCAGCAGCCACGGTGGAGGGACAGGCGCTACTGAAGCTTTCTTT. Encoded protein: CASSHGGGTGATEAFF.